Following are 16 T cell receptor beta chains from one sample sequenced in a study of OX40 agonist ivuxolimab in advanced cancers. Assay used: immunoSEQ multiplex PCR; TCRdb lists only in-frame clones, some missing. The sample yields about 100,000 clones, 70% to 90% seen once. This specimen was CD4+ or CD8+ T cells sorted from blood, taken in a trial of the OX40 agonist ivuxolimab. The receptor source for this set is an adult with an advanced solid tumor such as melanoma, head and neck, liver or kidney cancer.

This sequence joins TRBV7-8 and TRBJ1-1, with 9 bases matching TRBD1. The junction had 5 bases not matched to a gene; V was cut back by 5 bases and J by 7 bases. The CDR3 has 13 residues. CDR1 SGHVS and CDR2 FQNEAQ come from the germline V gene. The CDR3 nucleotides are TGTGCCAGCAGCCGAGGACAGGGGTATGAAGCTTTCTTT. Its protein is CASSRGQGYEAFF.

This clone was seen a handful of times. V gene TRBV19 combines with J gene TRBJ2-2; D might be TRBD1 (6 bases). Looked up from germline, CDR1 is LNHDA and CDR2 is SQIVND (reference sequence). This CDR3 contains 16 residues. Trimming left V 4 bases short and J 1 base short, with 13 bases between. In DNA, the CDR3 is TGTGCCAGTAGTACCCTTCAGGGGTTGAACACCGGGGAGCTGTTTTTT. Its protein is CASSTLQGLNTGELFF.

The rearrangement links TRBV6-1 to TRBJ2-5, with D perhaps TRBD2 (5 bases). Per the germline V gene, CDR1 is MNHNS and CDR2 is SASEGT. This CDR3 comprises 15 residues. Trimming removed 1 base at V and 2 bases at J, with 11 bases between. The CDR3 DNA follows: TGTGCCAGCAGTGAAGGGCCTGGACTGCAAGAGACCCAGTACTTC. As protein: CASSEGPGLQETQYF.

V usage is TRBV7-9 and J usage is TRBJ2-7; no clear D gene. Germline V gene lookup returns CDR1 SEHNR and CDR2 FQNEAQ (reference sequence). Between the trimmed V and J ends, which lost 0 bases and 3 bases, there was a span of 9 bases. The CDR3 covers 14 residues. CDR3 loop: CASSLARKGYEQYF. The CDR3 bases are TGTGCCAGCAGCTTAGCGAGGAAGGGCTACGAGCAGTACTTC. Supplemented by reference TRBV7-9 and TRBJ2-7, the full variable domain reads DTGVSQNPRHKITKRGQNVTFRCDPISEHNRLYWYRQTLGQGPEFLTYFQNEAQLEKSRLLSDRFSAERPKGSFSTLEIQRTEQGDSAMYLCASSLARKGYEQYFGPGTRLTVT.

This clone was observed once. The rearrangement joins TRBV16 to TRBJ1-1; D not resolved. V lost 0 bases and J lost 4, with 12 bases in between. Germline V gives CDR1 KGHSY, CDR2 FQNENV. CDR3 size: 15 residues. In nucleotides, the CDR3 is TGTGCCAGCAGCCAATCTATCGGGTCGGGCACTGAAGCTTTCTTT. Its translation: CASSQSIGSGTEAFF.

The CDR3 loop reads CASSVWDFKDRVPFHEQYF. CDR3 bases: TGTGCCAGCAGCGTTTGGGACTTTAAGGACAGGGTACCTTTCCACGAGCAGTACTTC. The chain employs TRBV21-1 and TRBJ2-7; the table names TRBD1, a call not compared with the DNA. TRBV21-1 is assigned pseudogene status. The CDR3 covers 19 residues.

The chain's CDR3 is CASSSSGGNTEAFF. The DNA of the CDR3 is TGTGCCAGCAGCTCTTCAGGGGGGAACACTGAAGCTTTCTTT. The chain uses TRBV7-3 and TRBJ1-1, with 7 positions matching TRBD1. The CDR3 totals 14 residues. Germline CDR1 is SGHTA and CDR2 is FQGTGA. V lost 4 bases, J lost 1 base, and 3 bases stayed unmatched.

The chain links TRBV30 to TRBJ2-3; no clear D gene. Germline CDR1 and CDR2: GTSNPN and SVGIG (reference sequence). CDR3 size: 12 residues. Trimming took off 0 bases at V and 8 bases at J, with 9 bases between the two ends. CDR3 loop: CAWSVPPGTQYF. For the CDR3, the DNA is TGTGCCTGGAGTGTACCACCTGGTACGCAGTATTTT. The variable domain in full, with the rest retrieved from reference TRBV30 and TRBJ2-3, is SQTIHQWPATLVQPVGSPLSLECTVEGTSNPNLYWYRQAAGRGLQLLFYSVGIGQISSEVPQNLSASRPQDRQFILSSKKLLLSDSGFYLCAWSVPPGTQYFGPGTRLTVL.

The rearrangement joins TRBV5-4 to TRBJ1-1; no firm D call. Trimming left V 1 base short and J 4 bases short, with 11 bases between. Per germline, CDR1 SGHNT and CDR2 YYREEE (reference sequence). This CDR3 has 14 amino acids. The CDR3, as DNA: TGTGCCAGCAGCTTGAGGGTCCCCTCCACTGAAGCTTTCTTT. Protein product: CASSLRVPSTEAFF.

This clone was detected once. The chain couples TRBV5-1 to TRBJ1-1; no firm D call. V was trimmed by 0 bases and J by 3 bases, leaving 12 bases between them. CDR3 length: 15 amino acids. The germline V gene encodes CDR1 SGHRS and CDR2 YFSETQ. The CDR3 nucleotides read TGCGCCAGCAGCTTGGTTAGGGTTGGGTACACTGAAGCTTTCTTT. Protein: CASSLVRVGYTEAFF.

The chain recombines TRBV11-2 with TRBJ2-3, with 8 bases lining up with TRBD2. CDR3 length: 17 amino acids. CDR1 is SGHAT, CDR2 FQNNGV, per germline. The V segment lost 3 bases and the J segment 7 bases; nucleotides outside the gene matches: 15. This CDR3 is CASSFLGAAGGRHTQYF. CDR3 DNA sequence: TGTGCCAGCAGCTTCCTAGGGGCTGCGGGAGGAAGACATACGCAGTATTTT.

The CDR3 bases are TGTGCCAGCAGTTCACCTCTAGCGGGAGACTCCCCCTCCTACAATGAGCAGTTCTTC. Its translation is CASSSPLAGDSPSYNEQFF. The rearrangement uses TRBV28 and TRBJ2-1; 10 bases are a match to TRBD2. The ends lost 4 bases at V and 0 bases at J; junction bases unmatched: 12. Per germline, CDR1 MDHEN and CDR2 SYDVKM. CDR3 length: 19 residues.

V gene TRBV5-1 combines with J gene TRBJ2-2; D assignment may be TRBD1 or TRBD2 (7 bases each). Looked up from germline, CDR1 is SGHRS and CDR2 is YFSETQ. V was trimmed by 4 bases and J by 1 base, leaving 11 bases between them. The CDR3 consists of 15 residues. The CDR3: CASSPRGGNTGELFF. CDR3 bases: TGCGCCAGCAGCCCCAGGGGGGGGAACACCGGGGAGCTGTTTTTT.

The chain has TRBV28 and TRBJ2-7; TRBD1 might be the D (5 bases). Germline loops: CDR1 MDHEN, CDR2 SYDVKM. CDR3 length equals 13 residues. V was trimmed by 5 bases and J by 2 bases, leaving 10 bases between them. CDR3 in amino acids: CASSPGRTYEQYF. The CDR3 region has the DNA TGTGCCAGCAGTCCAGGGCGAACCTACGAGCAGTACTTC.

The chain is built from TRBV6-1 and TRBJ2-7; 8 positions agree with TRBD1. The V and J ends lost 5 bases and 4 bases, in that order; junction bases with no gene match: 10. This CDR3 is built from 15 residues. The V gene's germline CDR1 is MNHNS and CDR2 SASEGT. CDR3 amino acids: CASSTRRDRNYEQYF. CDR3 bases: TGTGCCAGCAGTACACGCCGGGACAGGAATTACGAGCAGTACTTC.

As for this clone: The sample carries other DNA sequences with the same CDR3. This rearrangement joins TRBV5-1 to TRBJ1-2; the D is unclear. The CDR3 is made up of 13 amino acids. The V gene's germline CDR1 is SGHRS and CDR2 YFSETQ. Deletions cut 0 bases from V and 8 bases from J, with 11 bases between. CDR3 DNA sequence: TGCGCCAGCAGCTTGGCAGACTCATACGGCTACACCTTC. Its translation is CASSLADSYGYTF.